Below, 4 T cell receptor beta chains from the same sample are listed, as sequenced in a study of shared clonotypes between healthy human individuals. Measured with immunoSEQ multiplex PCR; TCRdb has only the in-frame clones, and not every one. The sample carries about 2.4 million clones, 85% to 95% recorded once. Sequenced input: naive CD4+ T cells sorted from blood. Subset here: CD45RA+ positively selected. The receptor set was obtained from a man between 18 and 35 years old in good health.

The CDR3 protein is CASSFWAGGNSPLHF. The CDR3 DNA follows: TGTGCCAGCAGCTTCTGGGCGGGGGGTAATTCACCCCTCCACTTT. V and J are TRBV5-6 and TRBJ1-6; D possibly corresponds to TRBD1 (5 bases). CDR3 length equals 15 residues. Between the trimmed V and J ends, which lost 2 bases and 6 bases, there was a span of 12 bases. From germline, CDR1 is SGHDT and CDR2 YYEEEE.

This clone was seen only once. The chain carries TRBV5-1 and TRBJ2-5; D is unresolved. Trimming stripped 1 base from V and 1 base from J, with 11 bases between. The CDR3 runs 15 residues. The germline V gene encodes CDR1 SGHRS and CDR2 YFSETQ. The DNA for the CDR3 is TGCGCCAGCAGCTTGCGGGCCGCAGTCCAAGAGACCCAGTACTTC. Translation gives CASSLRAAVQETQYF.

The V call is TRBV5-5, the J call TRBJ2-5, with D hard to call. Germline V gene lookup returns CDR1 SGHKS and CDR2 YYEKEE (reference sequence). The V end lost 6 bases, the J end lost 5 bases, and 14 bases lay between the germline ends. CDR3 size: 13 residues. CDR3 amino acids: CASTLTVGETQYF. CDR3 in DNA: TGTGCCAGCACTCTGACGGTGGGGGAGACCCAGTACTTC.

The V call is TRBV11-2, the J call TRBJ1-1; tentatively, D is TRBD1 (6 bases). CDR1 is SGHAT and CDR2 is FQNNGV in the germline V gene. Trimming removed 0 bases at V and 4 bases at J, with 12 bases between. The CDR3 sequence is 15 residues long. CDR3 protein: CASSLDRPRGTEAFF. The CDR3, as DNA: TGTGCCAGCAGCTTAGACAGGCCCAGGGGCACTGAAGCTTTCTTT.